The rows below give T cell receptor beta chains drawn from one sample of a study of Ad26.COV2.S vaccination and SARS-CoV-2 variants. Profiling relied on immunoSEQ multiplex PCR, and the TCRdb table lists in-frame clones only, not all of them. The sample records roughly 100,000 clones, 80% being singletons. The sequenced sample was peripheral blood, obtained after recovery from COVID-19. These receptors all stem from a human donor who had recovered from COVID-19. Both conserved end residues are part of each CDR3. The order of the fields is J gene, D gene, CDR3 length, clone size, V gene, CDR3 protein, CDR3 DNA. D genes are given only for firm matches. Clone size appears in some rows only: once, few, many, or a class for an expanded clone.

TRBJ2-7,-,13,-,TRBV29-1,CSAKRDTAYEQYF,TGCAGCGCCAAGAGGGACACCGCCTACGAGCAGTACTTC
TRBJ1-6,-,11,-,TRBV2,CASNGGSPLHF,TGTGCCAGCAATGGAGGCTCACCCCTCCACTTT
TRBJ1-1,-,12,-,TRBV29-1,CSGGAMNTEAFF,TGCAGCGGGGGGGCGATGAACACTGAAGCTTTCTTT
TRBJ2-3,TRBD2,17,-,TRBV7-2,CASIPVAGGLSTDTQYF,TGTGCCAGCATTCCGGTGGCGGGGGGGCTTAGCACAGATACGCAGTATTTT
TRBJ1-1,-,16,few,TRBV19,CASSTGQLLKNTEAFF,TGTGCCAGTAGTACAGGACAGTTACTTAAGAACACTGAAGCTTTCTTT
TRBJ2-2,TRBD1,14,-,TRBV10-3,CAIRQGASTGELFF,TGTGCCATTAGACAGGGGGCAAGTACCGGGGAGCTGTTTTTT
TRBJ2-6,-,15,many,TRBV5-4,CASRGPVLEANVLTF,TGTGCCAGCCGAGGGCCTGTCTTAGAGGCCAACGTCCTGACTTTC
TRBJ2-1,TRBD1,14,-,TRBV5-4,CASSPGTGDNEQFF,TGTGCCAGCAGCCCCGGGACAGGTGACAATGAGCAGTTCTTC
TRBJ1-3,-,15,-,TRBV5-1,CASSGTQGSGNTIYF,TGCGCCAGCAGCGGGACACAGGGCTCTGGAAACACCATATATTTT
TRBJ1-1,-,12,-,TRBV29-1,CSARDTNTEAFF,TGCAGCGCCCGGGACACGAACACTGAAGCTTTCTTT
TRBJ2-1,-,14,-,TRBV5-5,CASRSQGTDNEQFF,TGTGCCAGCAGATCACAAGGGACTGACAATGAGCAGTTCTTC
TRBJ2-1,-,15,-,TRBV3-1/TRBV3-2,CASSQESGAGNEQFF,TGTGCCAGCAGCCAAGAATCGGGGGCTGGGAATGAGCAGTTCTTC
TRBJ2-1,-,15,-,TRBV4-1,CASSQGQGAYNEQFF,TGCGCCAGCAGCCAGGGTCAGGGAGCCTACAATGAGCAGTTCTTC
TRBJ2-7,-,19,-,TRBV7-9,CASSLGIIGGQMFSYEQYF,TGTGCCAGCAGCTTAGGCATCATAGGGGGACAAATGTTTTCCTACGAGCAGTACTTC
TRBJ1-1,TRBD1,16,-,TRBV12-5,CASAIPGQGASTEAFF,TGTGCTAGTGCCATACCGGGACAGGGGGCCAGTACTGAAGCTTTCTTT
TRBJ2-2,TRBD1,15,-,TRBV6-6,CASSRDSANTGELFF,TGTGCCAGCAGCCGGGACAGCGCGAACACCGGGGAGCTGTTTTTT
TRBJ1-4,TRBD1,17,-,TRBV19,CASSKFPPGTGTEKLFF,TGTGCCAGTAGTAAATTCCCCCCCGGGACAGGGACGGAAAAACTGTTTTTT
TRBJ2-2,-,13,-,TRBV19,CASSRIQEGELFF,TGTGCCAGTAGTCGGATACAGGAAGGGGAGCTGTTTTTT
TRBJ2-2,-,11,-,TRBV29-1,CSVRLAGELFF,TGCAGCGTTAGGCTCGCCGGGGAGCTGTTTTTT
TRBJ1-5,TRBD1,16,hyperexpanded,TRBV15,CATSRGGQGPNQPQHF,TGTGCCACCAGCAGGGGAGGACAGGGCCCCAATCAGCCCCAGCATTTT
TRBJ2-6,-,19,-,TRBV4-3,CASSQQSGSVFSGANVLTF,TGCGCCAGCAGCCAGCAAAGTGGCAGCGTCTTCTCTGGGGCCAACGTCCTGACTTTC
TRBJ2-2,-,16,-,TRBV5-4,CASSSGQGRDTGELFF,TGTGCCAGCAGCTCTGGCCAGGGACGGGACACCGGGGAGCTGTTTTTT
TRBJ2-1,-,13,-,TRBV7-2,CASSFVPRDEQFF,TGTGCCAGCAGCTTTGTACCGCGCGATGAGCAGTTCTTC
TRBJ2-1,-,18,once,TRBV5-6,CASSLAIDWQRPYNEQFF,TGTGCCAGCAGCTTGGCTATCGACTGGCAAAGGCCCTACAATGAGCAGTTCTTC
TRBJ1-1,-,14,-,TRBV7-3,CASSLGEENTEAFF,TGTGCCAGCAGCTTAGGAGAAGAGAACACTGAAGCTTTCTTT
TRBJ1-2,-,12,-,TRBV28,CASSLVQGRDTF,TGTGCCAGCAGTCTCGTACAGGGTCGGGACACCTTC
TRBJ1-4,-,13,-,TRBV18,CAARSGDSEKLFF,TGTGCCGCCCGAAGCGGGGATTCGGAAAAACTGTTTTTT
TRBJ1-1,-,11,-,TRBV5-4,CASSFSTEAFF,TGTGCCAGCAGCTTTTCCACTGAAGCTTTCTTT
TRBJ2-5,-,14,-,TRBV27,CASTLLGPQETQYF,TGTGCCAGCACCCTTTTGGGGCCCCAAGAGACCCAGTACTTC
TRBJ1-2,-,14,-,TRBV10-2,CASSGSRTADGYTF,TGCGCCAGCAGTGGGTCGAGGACTGCGGATGGCTACACCTTC
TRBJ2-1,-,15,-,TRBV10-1,CASSDRAGGYNEQFF,TGCGCCAGCAGTGATAGGGCAGGAGGATACAATGAGCAGTTCTTC
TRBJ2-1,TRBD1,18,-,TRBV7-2,CASSIILTGTGLYNEQFF,TGTGCCAGCAGCATAATATTAACCGGGACAGGCCTTTACAATGAGCAGTTCTTC
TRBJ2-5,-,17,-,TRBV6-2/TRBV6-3,CASSPGTSSTPQETQYF,TGTGCCAGCAGTCCCGGGACCTCCTCCACTCCCCAAGAGACCCAGTACTTC
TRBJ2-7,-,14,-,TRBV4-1,CASSQDAGTYEQYF,TGCGCCAGCAGCCAGGACGCGGGGACCTACGAGCAGTACTTC
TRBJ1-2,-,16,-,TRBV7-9,CASSSARSEANYGYTF,TGTGCCAGCAGCTCAGCCAGGTCAGAAGCTAACTATGGCTACACCTTC
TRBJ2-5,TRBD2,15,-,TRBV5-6,CASSRRGGLGETQYF,TGTGCCAGCTCTCGGCGGGGGGGCCTGGGAGAGACCCAGTACTTC
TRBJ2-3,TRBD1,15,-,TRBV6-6,CASSNRDRDTDTQYF,TGTGCCAGCAGTAACCGGGACAGAGACACAGATACGCAGTATTTT
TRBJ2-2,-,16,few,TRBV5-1,CASSLVQGSGTGELFF,TGCGCCAGCAGCTTGGTCCAGGGAAGTGGCACCGGGGAGCTGTTTTTT
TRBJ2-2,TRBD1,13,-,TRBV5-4,CASSRDRAGELFF,TGTGCCAGCAGCCGGGACAGGGCCGGGGAGCTGTTTTTT
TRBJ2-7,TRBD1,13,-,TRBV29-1,CSVGMGQLGEQYF,TGCAGCGTTGGGATGGGACAGCTTGGCGAGCAGTACTTC
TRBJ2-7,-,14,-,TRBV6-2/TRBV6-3,CASSSVQGSYEQYF,TGTGCCAGCAGTTCGGTACAGGGTTCCTACGAGCAGTACTTC
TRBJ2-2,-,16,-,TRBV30,CAWSTTASYTPGELFF,TGTGCCTGGAGTACGACAGCATCTTACACTCCCGGGGAGCTGTTTTTT
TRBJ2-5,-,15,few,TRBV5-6,CASSLAWSEQETQYF,TGTGCCAGCAGCTTGGCCTGGTCTGAACAAGAGACCCAGTACTTC
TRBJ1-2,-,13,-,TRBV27,CASSSYPTGVYTF,TGTGCCAGCAGTTCTTACCCCACGGGGGTCTACACCTTC
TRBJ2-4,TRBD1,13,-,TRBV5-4,CASSPDRGNIQYF,TGTGCCAGCAGCCCTGACAGGGGAAACATTCAGTACTTC
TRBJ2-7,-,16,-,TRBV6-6,CASSYSRRGGHYEQYF,TGTGCCAGCAGTTACTCGAGGCGGGGCGGACACTACGAGCAGTACTTC
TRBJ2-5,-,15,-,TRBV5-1,CASSLGGQLTETQYF,TGCGCCAGCAGCTTGGGAGGCCAGTTAACGGAGACCCAGTACTTC